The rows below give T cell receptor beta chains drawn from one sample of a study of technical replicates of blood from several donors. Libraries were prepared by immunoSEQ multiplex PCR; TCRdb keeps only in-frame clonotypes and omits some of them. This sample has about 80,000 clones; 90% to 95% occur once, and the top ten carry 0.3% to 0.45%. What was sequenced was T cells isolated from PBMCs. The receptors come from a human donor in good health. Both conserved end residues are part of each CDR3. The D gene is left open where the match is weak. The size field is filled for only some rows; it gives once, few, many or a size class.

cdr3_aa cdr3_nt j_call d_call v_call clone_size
CASSSRQASYEQYF TGTGCCAGCAGTTCTCGACAGGCTTCCTACGAGCAGTACTTC TRBJ2-7 NA TRBV7-9 NA
CASSATGWNTEAFF TGTGCCAGCAGTGCCACAGGGTGGAACACTGAAGCTTTCTTT TRBJ1-1 NA TRBV6-1 few
CASSYDRGWDTQYF TGTGCCAGCAGCTATGACAGGGGTTGGGATACGCAGTATTTT TRBJ2-3 TRBD1 TRBV7-9 NA
CASSAGTSTDTQYF TGTGCCAGCAGCGCGGGTACTAGCACAGATACGCAGTATTTT TRBJ2-3 NA TRBV9 once
CASSFRGQTDEQYF TGCGCCAGCAGCTTTAGGGGACAGACGGACGAGCAGTACTTC TRBJ2-7 TRBD1 TRBV5-1 NA
CASTHRGPQHF TGTGCCAGTACACACCGGGGGCCCCAGCATTTT TRBJ1-5 NA TRBV19 once
CASSSGTGSFF TGTGCCAGCAGCTCCGGGACAGGGTCTTTCTTT TRBJ1-1 TRBD1 TRBV13 NA
CASRFGAGDTDTQYF TGTGCCAGCAGGTTCGGGGCGGGAGACACAGATACGCAGTATTTT TRBJ2-3 TRBD2 TRBV25-1 NA
CASSSPTSGSTDTQYF TGTGCCAGCAGCTCCCCGACTAGCGGGAGCACAGATACGCAGTATTTT TRBJ2-3 TRBD2 TRBV28 NA
CASSLEEVSTGELFF TGTGCCAGCAGCTTGGAGGAGGTTTCAACCGGGGAGCTGTTTTTT TRBJ2-2 NA TRBV5-4 NA
CASIPGQGNTGELFF TGTGCCAGCATCCCGGGACAGGGGAACACCGGGGAGCTGTTTTTT TRBJ2-2 TRBD1 TRBV19 NA
CASSGESYEQYF TGTGCCAGCTCAGGGGAATCCTACGAGCAGTACTTC TRBJ2-7 NA TRBV7-8 NA
CASSLTGRTEAFF TGTGCCAGTAGTCTGACAGGGAGGACTGAAGCTTTCTTT TRBJ1-1 TRBD1 TRBV19 NA
CASSLTALYGYTF TGTGCCAGCAGCCTGACTGCTTTATATGGCTACACCTTC TRBJ1-2 NA TRBV7-9 few